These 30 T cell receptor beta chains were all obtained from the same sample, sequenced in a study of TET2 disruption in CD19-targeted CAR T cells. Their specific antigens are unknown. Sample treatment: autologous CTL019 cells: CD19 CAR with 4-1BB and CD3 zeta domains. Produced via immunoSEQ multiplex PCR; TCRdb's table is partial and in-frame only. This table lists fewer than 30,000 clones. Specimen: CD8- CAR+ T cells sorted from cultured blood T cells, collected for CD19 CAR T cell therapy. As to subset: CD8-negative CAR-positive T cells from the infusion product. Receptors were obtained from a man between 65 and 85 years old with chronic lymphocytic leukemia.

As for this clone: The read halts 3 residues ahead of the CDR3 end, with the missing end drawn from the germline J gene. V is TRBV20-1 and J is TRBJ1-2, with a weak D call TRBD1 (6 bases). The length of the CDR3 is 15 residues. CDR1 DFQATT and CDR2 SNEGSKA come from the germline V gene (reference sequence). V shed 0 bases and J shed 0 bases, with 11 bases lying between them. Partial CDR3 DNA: TGCAGTGCTAGAGATCGGACAGCGACTAACTATGGC. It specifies CSARDRTATNYG. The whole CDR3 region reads CSARDRTATNYGYTF.

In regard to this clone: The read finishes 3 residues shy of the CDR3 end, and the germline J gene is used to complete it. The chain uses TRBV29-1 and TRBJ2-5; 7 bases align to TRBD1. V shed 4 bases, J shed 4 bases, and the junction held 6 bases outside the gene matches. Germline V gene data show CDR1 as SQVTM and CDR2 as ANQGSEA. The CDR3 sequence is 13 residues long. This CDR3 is CSVGWNRGETQYF. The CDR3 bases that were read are TGCAGCGTTGGGTGGAACAGGGGAGAGACC.

This chain's CDR3 is CASAGQERNKAFF. The CDR3 bases that were read are TGCGCCAGCGCCGGTCAGGAGAGAAATAAA. This chain uses TRBV10-1 with TRBJ1-1, with D uncertain. The CDR3 end falls 3 residues outside the read, so it is completed with the germline J gene. Looked up from germline, CDR1 is WNHNN and CDR2 is SYGVQD (reference sequence). The CDR3 spans 13 residues.

Incomplete CDR3 DNA: TGTGCTAGTGGTCCTGGACAGGGGGCCCACGAC. Its protein is CASGPGQGAHD. The CDR3 in full is CASGPGQGAHDYTF. The J gene is TRBJ1-2, the V gene TRBV12-5; 11 nucleotides align to TRBD1. The CDR3 end is not reached by the read, which stops 3 residues before it; the germline J gene fills it in. Germline loops: CDR1 LGHNT, CDR2 FRNRAP. This CDR3 has 14 amino acids.

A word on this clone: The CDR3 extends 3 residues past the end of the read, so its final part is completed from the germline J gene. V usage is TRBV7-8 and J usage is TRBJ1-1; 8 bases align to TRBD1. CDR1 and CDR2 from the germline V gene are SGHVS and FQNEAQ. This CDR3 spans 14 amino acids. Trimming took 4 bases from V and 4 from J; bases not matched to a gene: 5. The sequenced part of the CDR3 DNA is TGTGCCAGCAGCTCACAGGGGGGAGGCACTGAA. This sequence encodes CASSSQGGGTE. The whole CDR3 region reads CASSSQGGGTEAFF.

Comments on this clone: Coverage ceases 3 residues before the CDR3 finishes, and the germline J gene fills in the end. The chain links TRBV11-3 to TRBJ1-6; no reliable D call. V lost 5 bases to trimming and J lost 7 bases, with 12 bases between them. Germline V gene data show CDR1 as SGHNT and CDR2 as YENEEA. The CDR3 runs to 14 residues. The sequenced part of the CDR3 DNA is TGTGCCAGCAGCCCCACTCGGGTCAATTCACCC. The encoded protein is CASSPTRVNSP. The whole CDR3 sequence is CASSPTRVNSPLHF.

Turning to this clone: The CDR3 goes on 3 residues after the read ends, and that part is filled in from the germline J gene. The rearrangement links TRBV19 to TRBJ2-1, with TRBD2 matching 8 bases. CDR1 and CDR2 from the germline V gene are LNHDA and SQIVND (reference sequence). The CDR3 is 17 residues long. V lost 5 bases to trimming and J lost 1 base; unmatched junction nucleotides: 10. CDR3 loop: CASSGTGGGSSYNEQFF. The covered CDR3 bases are TGTGCCAGTAGTGGGACGGGCGGGGGGTCTTCCTACAATGAG. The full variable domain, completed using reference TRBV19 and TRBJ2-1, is DGGITQSPKYLFRKEGQNVTLSCEQNLNHDAMYWYRQDPGQGLRLIYYSQIVNDFQKGDIAEGYSVSREKKESFPLTVTSAQKNPTAFYLCASSGTGGGSSYNEQFFGPGTRLTVL.

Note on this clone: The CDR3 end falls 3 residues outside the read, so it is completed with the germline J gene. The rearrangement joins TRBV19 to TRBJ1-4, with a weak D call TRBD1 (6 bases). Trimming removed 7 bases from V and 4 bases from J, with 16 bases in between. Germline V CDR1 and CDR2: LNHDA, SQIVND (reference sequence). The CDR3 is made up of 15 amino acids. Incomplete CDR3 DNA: TGTGCCAGTACCCCTGGACAGACTAATAATGAAAAA. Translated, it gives CASTPGQTNNEK. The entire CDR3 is CASTPGQTNNEKLFF.

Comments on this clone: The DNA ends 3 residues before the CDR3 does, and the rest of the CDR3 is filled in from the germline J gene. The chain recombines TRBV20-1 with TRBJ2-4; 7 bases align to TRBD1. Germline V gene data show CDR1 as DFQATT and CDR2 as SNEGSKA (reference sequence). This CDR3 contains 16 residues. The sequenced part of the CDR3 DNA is TGCAGTGCTAGAGATAGGCGACAGGGTTTTAATCAGCCT. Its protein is CSARDRRQGFNQP. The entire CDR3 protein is CSARDRRQGFNQPQYF.

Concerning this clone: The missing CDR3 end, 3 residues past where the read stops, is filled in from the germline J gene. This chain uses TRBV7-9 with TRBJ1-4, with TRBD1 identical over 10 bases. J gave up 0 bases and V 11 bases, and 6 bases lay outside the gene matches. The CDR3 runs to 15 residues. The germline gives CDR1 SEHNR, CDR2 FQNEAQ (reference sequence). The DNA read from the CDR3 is TGTGCCGGCCGGGACAGGGGCGCAACTAATGAAAAA. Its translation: CAGRDRGATNEK. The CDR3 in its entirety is CAGRDRGATNEKLFF.

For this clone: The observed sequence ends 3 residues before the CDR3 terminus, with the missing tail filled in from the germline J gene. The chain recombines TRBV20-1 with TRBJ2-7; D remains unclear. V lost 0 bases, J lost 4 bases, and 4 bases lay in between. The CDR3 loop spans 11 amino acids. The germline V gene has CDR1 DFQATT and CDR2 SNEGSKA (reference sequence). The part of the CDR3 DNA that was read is TGCAGTGCTAGAGATCTATACGAG. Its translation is CSARDLYE. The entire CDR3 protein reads CSARDLYEQYF.

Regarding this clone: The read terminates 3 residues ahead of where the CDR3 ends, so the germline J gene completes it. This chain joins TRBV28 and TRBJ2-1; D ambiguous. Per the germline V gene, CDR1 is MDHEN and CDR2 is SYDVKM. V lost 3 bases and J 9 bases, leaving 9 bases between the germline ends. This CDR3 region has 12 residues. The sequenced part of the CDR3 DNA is TGTGCCAGCAGTTTGCAGCGTGCTGAG. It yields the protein CASSLQRAE. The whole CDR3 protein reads CASSLQRAEQFF.

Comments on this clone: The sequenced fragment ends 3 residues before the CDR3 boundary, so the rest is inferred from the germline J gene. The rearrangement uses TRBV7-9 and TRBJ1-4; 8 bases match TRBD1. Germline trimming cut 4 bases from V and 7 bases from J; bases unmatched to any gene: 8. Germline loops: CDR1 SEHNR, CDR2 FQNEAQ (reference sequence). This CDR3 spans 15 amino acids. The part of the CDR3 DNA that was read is TGTGCCAGCAGCTCTACAGGGGGGGGTGGTGAAAAA. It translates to CASSSTGGGGEK. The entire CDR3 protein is CASSSTGGGGEKLFF.

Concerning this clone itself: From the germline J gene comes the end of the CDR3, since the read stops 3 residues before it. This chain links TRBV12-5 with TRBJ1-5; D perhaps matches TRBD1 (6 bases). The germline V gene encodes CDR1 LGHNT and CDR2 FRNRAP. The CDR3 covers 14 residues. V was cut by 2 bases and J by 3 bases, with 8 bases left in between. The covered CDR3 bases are TGTGCTAGTGGTTTGACAGGGTCCAATCAGCCC. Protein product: CASGLTGSNQP. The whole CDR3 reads CASGLTGSNQPQHF.

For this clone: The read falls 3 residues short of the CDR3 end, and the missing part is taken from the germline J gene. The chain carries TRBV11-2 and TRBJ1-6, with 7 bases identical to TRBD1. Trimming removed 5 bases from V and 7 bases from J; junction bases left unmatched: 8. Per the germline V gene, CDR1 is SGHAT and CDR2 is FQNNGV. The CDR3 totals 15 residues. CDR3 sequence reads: CASSTGTASNSPLHF. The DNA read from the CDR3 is TGTGCCAGCAGCACCGGGACAGCCTCGAATTCACCC.

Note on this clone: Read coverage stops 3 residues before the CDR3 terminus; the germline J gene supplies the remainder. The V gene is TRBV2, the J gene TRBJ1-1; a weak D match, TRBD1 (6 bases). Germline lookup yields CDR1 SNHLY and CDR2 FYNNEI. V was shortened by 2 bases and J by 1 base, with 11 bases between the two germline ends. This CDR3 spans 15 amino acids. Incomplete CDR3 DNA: TGTGCCAGCAGTGAATGGACAGTACGGAACACTGAA. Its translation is CASSEWTVRNTE. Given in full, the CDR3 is CASSEWTVRNTEAFF.

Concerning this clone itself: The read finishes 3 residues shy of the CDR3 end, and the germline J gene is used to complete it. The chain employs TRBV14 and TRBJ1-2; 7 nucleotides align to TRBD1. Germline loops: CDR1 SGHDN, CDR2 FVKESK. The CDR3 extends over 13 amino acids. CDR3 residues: CASSRQGTDTYTF. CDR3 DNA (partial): TGTGCCAGCAGCAGACAGGGCACAGATACC.

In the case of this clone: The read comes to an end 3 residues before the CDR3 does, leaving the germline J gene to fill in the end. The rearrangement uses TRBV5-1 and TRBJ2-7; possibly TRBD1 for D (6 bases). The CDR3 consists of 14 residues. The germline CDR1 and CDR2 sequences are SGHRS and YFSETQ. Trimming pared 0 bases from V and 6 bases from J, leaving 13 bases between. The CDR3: CASSLGQASLEQYF. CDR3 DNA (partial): TGCGCCAGCAGCTTGGGACAGGCCTCCCTCGAG.

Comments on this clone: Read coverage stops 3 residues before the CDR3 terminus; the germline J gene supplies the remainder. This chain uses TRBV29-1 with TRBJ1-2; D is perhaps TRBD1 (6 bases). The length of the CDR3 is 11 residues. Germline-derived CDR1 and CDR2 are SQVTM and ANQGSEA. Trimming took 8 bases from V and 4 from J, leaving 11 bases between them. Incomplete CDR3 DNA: TGCAGCCTAGGGGGAATCTATGGC. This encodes CSLGGIYG. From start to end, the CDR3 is CSLGGIYGYTF. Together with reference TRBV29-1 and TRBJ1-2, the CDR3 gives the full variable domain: SAVISQKPSRDICQRGTSLTIQCQVDSQVTMMFWYRQQPGQSLTLIATANQGSEATYESGFVIDKFPISRPNLTFSTLTVSNMSPEDSSIYLCSLGGIYGYTFGSGTRLTVV.

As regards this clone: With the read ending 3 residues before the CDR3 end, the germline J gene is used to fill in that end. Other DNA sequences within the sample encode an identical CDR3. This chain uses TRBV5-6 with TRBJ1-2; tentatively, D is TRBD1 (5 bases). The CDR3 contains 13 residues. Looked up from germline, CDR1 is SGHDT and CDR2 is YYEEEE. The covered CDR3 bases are TGTGCCAGCACCGCCCCCGCGGGGGGGGGC. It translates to CASTAPAGGG. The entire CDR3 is CASTAPAGGGYTF.

The chain's CDR3 is CASSAEAGSPWRAFF. The sequenced CDR3 bases are TGCGCCAGCAGCGCCGAGGCAGGGAGTCCTTGGAGG. The chain joins TRBV5-1 to TRBJ1-1; tentative D call: TRBD1 (5 bases). Read data end 3 residues before the CDR3 end; the end is taken from the germline J gene. CDR1 SGHRS and CDR2 YFSETQ come from the germline V gene. CDR3 length: 15 amino acids.

CDR3 DNA (partial): TGCAGTGCCCCCCGGGCTGGCGGGGCAGAGCCC. Translating gives CSAPRAGGAEP. The full CDR3 sequence reads CSAPRAGGAEPQHF. V is TRBV20-1 and J is TRBJ1-5, with D possibly matching TRBD1 (5 bases). The CDR3 end lies 3 residues beyond the end of the read and is filled in from the germline J gene. With 6 bases removed from V and 8 bases from J, the gap between germline ends came to 20 bases. This CDR3 region has 14 residues. Germline V gene lookup returns CDR1 DFQATT and CDR2 SNEGSKA (reference sequence).

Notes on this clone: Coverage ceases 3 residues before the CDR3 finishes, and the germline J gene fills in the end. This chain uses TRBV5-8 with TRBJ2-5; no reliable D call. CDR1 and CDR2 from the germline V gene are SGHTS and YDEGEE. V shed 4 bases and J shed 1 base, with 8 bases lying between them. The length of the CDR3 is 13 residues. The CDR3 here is CASSQLLQETQYF. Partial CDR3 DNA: TGTGCCAGCAGCCAACTCCTCCAAGAGACC.

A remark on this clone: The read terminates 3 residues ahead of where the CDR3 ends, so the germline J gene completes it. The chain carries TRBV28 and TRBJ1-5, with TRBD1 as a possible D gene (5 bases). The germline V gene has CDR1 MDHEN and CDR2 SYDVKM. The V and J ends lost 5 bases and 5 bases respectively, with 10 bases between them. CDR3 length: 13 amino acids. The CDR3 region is CASSPDTYQPQHF. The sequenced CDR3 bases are TGTGCCAGCAGTCCGGACACCTATCAGCCC.

The part of the CDR3 DNA that was read is TGTGCCAGCTCGAGAGCCATAGCCAAAAACATT. Protein sequence: CASSRAIAKNI. The full CDR3 sequence reads CASSRAIAKNIQYF. The chain is built from TRBV28 and TRBJ2-4; D uncertain. The CDR3 goes on 3 residues after the read ends, and that part is filled in from the germline J gene. V was pared by 8 bases and J by 0 bases, with 11 bases between. Germline CDR1 and CDR2: MDHEN and SYDVKM. This CDR3 region has 14 residues.

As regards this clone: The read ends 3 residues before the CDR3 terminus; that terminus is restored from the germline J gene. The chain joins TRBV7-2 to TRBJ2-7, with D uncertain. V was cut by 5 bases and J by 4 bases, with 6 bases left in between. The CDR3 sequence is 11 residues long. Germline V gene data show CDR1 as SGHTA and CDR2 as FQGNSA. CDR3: CASSPRYEQYF. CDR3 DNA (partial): TGTGCCAGCAGCCCTAGATACGAG.

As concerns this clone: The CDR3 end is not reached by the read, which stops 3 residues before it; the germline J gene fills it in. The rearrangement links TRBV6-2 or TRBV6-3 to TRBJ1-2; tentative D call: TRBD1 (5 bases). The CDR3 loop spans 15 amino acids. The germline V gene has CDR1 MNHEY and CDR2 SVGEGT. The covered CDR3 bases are TGTGCCAGCAGTTCAGTAGCGGGGGGGTGGGGTGAC. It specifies CASSSVAGGWGD. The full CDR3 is CASSSVAGGWGDYTF.

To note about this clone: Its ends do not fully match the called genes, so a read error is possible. CDR3 bases read: TGTGCCAGCAGCTTTCAGATCACAGCTACG. Translation: CASSFQITAT. The full CDR3 protein reads CASSFQITATQYF. This rearrangement joins TRBV7-7 to TRBJ2-3, with D unclear. The observed sequence ends 3 residues before the CDR3 terminus, with the missing tail filled in from the germline J gene. The CDR3 consists of 13 residues. Germline V gene lookup returns CDR1 SSHAT and CDR2 FNYEAQ (reference sequence).

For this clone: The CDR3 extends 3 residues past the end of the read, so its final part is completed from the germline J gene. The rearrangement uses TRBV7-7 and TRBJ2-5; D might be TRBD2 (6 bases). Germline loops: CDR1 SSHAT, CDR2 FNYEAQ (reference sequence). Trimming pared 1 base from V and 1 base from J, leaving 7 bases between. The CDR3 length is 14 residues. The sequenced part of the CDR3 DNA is TGTGCCAGCAGCTTAGGGAGGGGCCAAGAGACC. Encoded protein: CASSLGRGQET. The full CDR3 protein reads CASSLGRGQETQYF.

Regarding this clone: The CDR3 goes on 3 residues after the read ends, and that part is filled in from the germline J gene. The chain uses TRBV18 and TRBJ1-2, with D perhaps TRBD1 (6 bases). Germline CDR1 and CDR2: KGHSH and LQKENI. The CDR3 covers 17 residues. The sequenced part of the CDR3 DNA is TGTGCCAGCTCAATAGTGGGGGCCGCCATCCCTAAGGATGAC. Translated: CASSIVGAAIPKDD. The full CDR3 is CASSIVGAAIPKDDYTF.